This T cell receptor (beta chain) was documented in a study of cytomegalovirus exposure and HLA in healthy donors. Germline CDR1 is SGHVS and CDR2 is FQNEAQ. The CDR3 runs 14 residues. Unmatched junction bases numbered 4, after V lost 5 bases and J lost 0 bases. Findings and limits, study-wide: Certain indistinguishable V segments, among them TRBV6-2 and TRBV6-3, were excluded.

The PCR ran on 60 Vbeta and 13 Jbeta primers. TCRdb keeps only in-frame clones here, not all; method: immunoSEQ multiplex PCR. The table includes approximately 110,000 clones, around 73% detected once. Details on this clone: The antigen is not known. Other DNA sequences within the sample encode an identical CDR3.

The source is a woman aged 40 to 50 in good health and CMV-seropositive. V usage is TRBV7-8 and J usage is TRBJ2-7, with TRBD1 matching over 7 bases. The sequencing input was PBMCs. DNA for the CDR3: TGTGCCAGCAGCCCTCGGGACAGCTCCTACGAGCAGTACTTC. Translated, it gives CASSPRDSSYEQYF.